This T cell receptor beta chain was recovered during a study of CD4 T cells in relation to SARS-CoV-2 and coronaviruses. Trimming left V 7 bases short and J 5 bases short, with 12 bases between. The germline V gene has CDR1 SNHLY and CDR2 FYNNEI. CDR3 length equals 13 residues. As regards this clone: The antigen remains undetermined.

Data came from immunoSEQ multiplex PCR; TCRdb stores just in-frame clones and leaves some out. The sample includes about 21,000 clones, 74% of them seen just once. Before the COVID-19 pandemic, during about 2010-2018, CD4+ T cells were taken from unexposed donors. The cells were cultured for around ten days before CD4+ T cells were isolated. The rearrangement uses TRBV2 and TRBJ2-1, with D hard to call. This TCR derives from a human donor in good health. What was sequenced was CD4+ T cells from PBMCs, cultured in vitro. CDR3: CASTPGRDNEQFF. As DNA, the CDR3 is TGTGCCAGCACCCCGGGTCGGGACAATGAGCAGTTCTTC.